This TCR beta chain is from a study of cytomegalovirus exposure and HLA in healthy donors. This CDR3 has 16 residues. Germline assignment: CDR1 LNHDA and CDR2 SQIVND (reference sequence). Trimming pared 4 bases from V and 0 bases from J, leaving 13 bases between. 60 Vbeta and 13 Jbeta primers were used in PCR. TCRdb keeps only in-frame clones here, not all; method: immunoSEQ multiplex PCR. The table shows more than 80,000 clones, with 65% to 80% occurring only once. The V call is TRBV19, the J call TRBJ2-4; the D is unclear. Input material: PBMCs. The TCR comes from a male donor in good health and CMV-seropositive. Written as DNA, the CDR3 is TGTGCCAGTAGTAACTCAAGACAATTAGCCAAAAACATTCAGTACTTC. This encodes CASSNSRQLAKNIQYF.